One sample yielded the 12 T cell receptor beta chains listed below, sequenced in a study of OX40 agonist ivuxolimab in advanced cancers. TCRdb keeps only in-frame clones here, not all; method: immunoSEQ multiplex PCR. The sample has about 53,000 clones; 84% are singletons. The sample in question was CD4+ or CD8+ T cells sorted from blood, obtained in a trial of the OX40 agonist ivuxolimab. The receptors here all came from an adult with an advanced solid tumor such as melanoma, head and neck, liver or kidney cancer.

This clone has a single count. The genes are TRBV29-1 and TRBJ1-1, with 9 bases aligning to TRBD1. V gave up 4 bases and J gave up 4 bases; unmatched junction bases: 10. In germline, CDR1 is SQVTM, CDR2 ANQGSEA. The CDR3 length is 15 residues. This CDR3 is CSVGGRDRAFTEAFF. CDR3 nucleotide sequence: TGCAGCGTTGGGGGGCGGGACAGGGCTTTCACTGAAGCTTTCTTT.

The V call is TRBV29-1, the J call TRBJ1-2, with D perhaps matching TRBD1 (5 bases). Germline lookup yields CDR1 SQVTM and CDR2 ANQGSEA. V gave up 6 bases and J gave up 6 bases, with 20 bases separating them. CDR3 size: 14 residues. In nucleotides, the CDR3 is TGCAGCGTCCTGGACGGGGGGTCAACCCATGGCTACACCTTC. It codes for CSVLDGGSTHGYTF.

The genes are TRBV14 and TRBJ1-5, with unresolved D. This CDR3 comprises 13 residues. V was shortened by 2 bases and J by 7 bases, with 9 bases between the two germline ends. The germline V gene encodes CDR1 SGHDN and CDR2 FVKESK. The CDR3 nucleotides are TGTGCCAGCAGCCAATCACCGGAGCAGCCCCAGCATTTT. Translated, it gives CASSQSPEQPQHF.

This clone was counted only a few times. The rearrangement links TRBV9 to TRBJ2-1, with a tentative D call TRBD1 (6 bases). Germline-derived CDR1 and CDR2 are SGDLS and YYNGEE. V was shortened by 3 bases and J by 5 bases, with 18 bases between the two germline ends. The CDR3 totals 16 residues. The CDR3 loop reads CASSANPGRGNNEQFF. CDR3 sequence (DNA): TGTGCCAGCAGCGCGAACCCCGGCAGGGGTAACAATGAGCAGTTCTTC. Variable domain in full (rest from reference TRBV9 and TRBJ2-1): DSGVTQTPKHLITATGQRVTLRCSPRSGDLSVYWYQQSLDQGLQFLIQYYNGEERAKGNILERFSAQQFPDLHSELNLSSLELGDSALYFCASSANPGRGNNEQFFGPGTRLTVL.

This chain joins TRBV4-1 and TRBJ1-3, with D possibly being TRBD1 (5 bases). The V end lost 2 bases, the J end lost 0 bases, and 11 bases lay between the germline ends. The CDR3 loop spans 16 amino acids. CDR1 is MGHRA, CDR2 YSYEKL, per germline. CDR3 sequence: CASSQKHGGSGNTIYF. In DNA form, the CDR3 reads TGCGCCAGCAGCCAAAAACATGGGGGCTCTGGAAACACCATATATTTT.

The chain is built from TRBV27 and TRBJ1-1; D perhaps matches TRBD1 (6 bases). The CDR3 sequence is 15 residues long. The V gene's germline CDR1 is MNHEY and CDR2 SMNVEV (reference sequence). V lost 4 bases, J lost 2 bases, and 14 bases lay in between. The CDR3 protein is CASSSGVGYNTEAFF. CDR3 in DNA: TGTGCCAGCAGTTCAGGGGTTGGGTACAACACTGAAGCTTTCTTT.

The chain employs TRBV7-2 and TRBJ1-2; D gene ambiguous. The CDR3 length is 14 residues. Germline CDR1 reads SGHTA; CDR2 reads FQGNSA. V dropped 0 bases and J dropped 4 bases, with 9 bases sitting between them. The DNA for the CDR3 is TGTGCCAGCAGCTTAGCAGGCGTCCCCTATGGCTACACCTTC. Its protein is CASSLAGVPYGYTF.

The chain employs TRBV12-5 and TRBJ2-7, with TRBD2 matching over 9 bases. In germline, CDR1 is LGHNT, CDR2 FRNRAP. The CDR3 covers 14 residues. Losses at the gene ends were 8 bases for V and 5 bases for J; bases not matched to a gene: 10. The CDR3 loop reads CASSGLAGPHEQYF. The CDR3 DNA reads TGTGCTAGTTCCGGGCTAGCGGGACCCCACGAGCAGTACTTC.

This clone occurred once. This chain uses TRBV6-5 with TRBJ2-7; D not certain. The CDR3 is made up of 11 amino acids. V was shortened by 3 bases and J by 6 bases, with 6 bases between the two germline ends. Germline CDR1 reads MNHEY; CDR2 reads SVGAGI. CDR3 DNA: TGTGCCAGCAGTTATGAAGCCGAGCAGTACTTC. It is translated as CASSYEAEQYF.

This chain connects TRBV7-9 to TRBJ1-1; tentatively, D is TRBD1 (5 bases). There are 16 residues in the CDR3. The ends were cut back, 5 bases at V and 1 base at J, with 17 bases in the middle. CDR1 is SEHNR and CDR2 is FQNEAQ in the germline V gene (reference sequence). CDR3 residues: CASSPRNVGPNTEAFF. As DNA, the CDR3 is TGTGCCAGCAGCCCACGAAATGTGGGGCCGAACACTGAAGCTTTCTTT.

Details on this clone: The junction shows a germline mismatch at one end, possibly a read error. The CDR3 DNA follows: TGTGCCGTCAGCCGGGACAGGGGGCTTCAAGAGACCCAGTACTTC. Its translation: CAVSRDRGLQETQYF. The V call is TRBV10-3, the J call TRBJ2-5; 12 bases are shared with TRBD1. From germline, CDR1 is ENHRY and CDR2 SYGVKD. The CDR3 contains 15 residues.

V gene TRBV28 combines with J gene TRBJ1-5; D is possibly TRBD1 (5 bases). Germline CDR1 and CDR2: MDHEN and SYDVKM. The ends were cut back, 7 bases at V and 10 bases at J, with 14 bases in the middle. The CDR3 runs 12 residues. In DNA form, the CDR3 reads TGTGCCAGCATCCCGCCAAGGGGTCCCCAGCATTTT. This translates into CASIPPRGPQHF.